This TCR beta chain was sequenced during a study of cytomegalovirus exposure and HLA in healthy donors. About the research overall: Around 77% of some 390 genotyped donors fell in the Caucasian-associated ancestry cluster. Study outcomes and limitations: In vitro assays verified that three CMV-associated chains recognized CMV antigens specifically.

PCR amplification relied on 60 Vbeta primers (plus 13 Jbeta primers). Source study methods: Roughly 81 million unique TCR beta chains, roughly 10 million shared, were counted in a later analysis. TCRdb's table, derived via immunoSEQ multiplex PCR, lists solely in-frame clones and lacks some. V, J and clone size are taken as reported in that table, and D and trimming were inferred from the DNA itself. The top ten clones hold 3% to 4% of a sample with around 40,000 clones, around 73% of them seen once. Between the trimmed V and J ends, which lost 8 bases and 2 bases, there was a span of 17 bases. Germline V lookup: CDR1 SNHLY, CDR2 FYNNEI. This CDR3 has 15 residues. On this clone: Its target is unknown.

Healthy bone marrow donors supplied every sample. The receptor comes from a woman under 40 in good health and CMV-seronegative. The rearrangement uses TRBV2 and TRBJ2-3; D gene uncertain. The sequenced material came from PBMCs. This CDR3 reads CASHLSSVLTDTQYF. The CDR3, as DNA: TGTGCCAGCCACCTCTCCTCGGTACTCACAGATACGCAGTATTTT.